This T cell receptor beta chain was recorded in a study of response to subunit inactivated influenza vaccine. TCRdb reprocessed the RT-PCR reads with MiXCR, giving one entry per CDR3 protein. The table includes hundreds of thousands of distinct CDR3 sequences, 14% detected once. In regard to this clonotype: Its antigen remains unidentified.

Study findings and constraints: Few new T cells, the authors suggested, are recruited by each seasonal influenza vaccination.

Trimming stripped 6 bases from V and 1 base from J, with 15 bases between. CDR1 and CDR2 from the germline V gene are MDHEN and SYDVKM. The CDR3 contains 15 residues. The rearrangement links TRBV28 to TRBJ1-1; TRBD1 is a possible D gene (6 bases). The sequence was obtained from a man between 45 and 60 years old who received an inactivated influenza vaccine. The sequenced sample was PBMCs from blood, obtained around 15 days before vaccination. The CDR3 DNA follows: TGTGCCAGCAGGTTGACGATGACAGGGAACACTGAAGCTTTCTTT. This gives the protein CASRLTMTGNTEAFF.